This record covers a single TCR beta chain. Trimming stripped 4 bases from V and 0 bases from J, with 16 bases between. Germline lookup yields CDR1 GTSNPN and CDR2 SVGIG (reference sequence). The CDR3 runs 17 residues. The record originates from a study of blood T cell repertoires in COVID-19. Study context: Sites in the United States, Italy and Spain provided acute and convalescent COVID-19 samples. The cDNA or gDNA used as material had been derived from T cells, B-cell-depleted T cells, or PBMCs.

Methods used by the authors: Reference gene primers were amplified, and this amplification served to estimate nucleated cell counts. Clones were sequenced by immunoSEQ multiplex PCR, and TCRdb holds only the in-frame ones, with some missing. V, J and clone size are those of that table, while D and trimming were read from the DNA. The sample shows around 260,000 clones, less than 90% of them seen only once. The V call is TRBV30, the J call TRBJ1-6; D uncertain. Material for sequencing was peripheral blood. The clonotype was recovered from a man in his sixties who had recovered from COVID-19. CDR3 in amino acids: CAWKMAGMSSYNSPLHF. DNA for the CDR3: TGTGCCTGGAAAATGGCGGGGATGAGCTCCTATAATTCACCCCTCCACTTT.